This note documents a single T cell receptor beta chain sequence. The data are from a study of cytomegalovirus exposure and HLA in healthy donors. Nominally healthy donors provided the samples, though records likely missed some immune exposures. The CDR3 length is 14 residues. Per the germline V gene, CDR1 is LNHDA and CDR2 is SQIVND (reference sequence). V was shortened by 7 bases and J by 5 bases, with 17 bases between the two germline ends. Primers included in the PCR were 60 Vbeta and 13 Jbeta primers. Generated by immunoSEQ multiplex PCR, the TCRdb table keeps only in-frame clones and is missing some. The sample lists 130,000 to 150,000 clones, 60% to 85% occurring once.

The sequence derives from a male donor in good health and CMV-seronegative. Sequenced: PBMCs. V is TRBV19 and J is TRBJ1-1; a weak D match, TRBD1 (5 bases). CDR3 sequence reads: CASTLSPGWTEAFF. The CDR3 DNA sequence: TGTGCCAGTACCCTATCCCCAGGGTGGACTGAAGCTTTCTTT.